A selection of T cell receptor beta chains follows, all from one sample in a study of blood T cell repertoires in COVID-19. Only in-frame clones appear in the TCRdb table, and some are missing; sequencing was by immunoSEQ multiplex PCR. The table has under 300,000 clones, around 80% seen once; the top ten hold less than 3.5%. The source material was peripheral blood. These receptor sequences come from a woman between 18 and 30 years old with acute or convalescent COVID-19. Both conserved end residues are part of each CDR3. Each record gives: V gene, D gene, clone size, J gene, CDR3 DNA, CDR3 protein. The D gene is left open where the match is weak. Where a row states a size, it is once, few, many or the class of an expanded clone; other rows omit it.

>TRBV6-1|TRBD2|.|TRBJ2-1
TGTGCCAGCAGTGGGCCGGGTCGAGCGGGAGGGCCCCGGAATTACAATGAGCAGTTCTTC
CASSGPGRAGGPRNYNEQFF
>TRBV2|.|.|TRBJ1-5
TGTGCCAGCTGGCCGGGGAGCGATCAGCCCCAGCATTTT
CASWPGSDQPQHF
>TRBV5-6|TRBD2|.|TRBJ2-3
TGTGCCAGCAGCTTGGAACTAGCGGGAGGAGATACGCAGTATTTT
CASSLELAGGDTQYF
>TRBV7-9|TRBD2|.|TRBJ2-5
TGTGCCAGCAGCTTTTTCGGGAGGCCCAACCAAGAGACCCAGTACTTC
CASSFFGRPNQETQYF
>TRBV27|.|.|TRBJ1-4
TGTGCCAGCAAGTTTTGGGGCGCGGGAAATGAAAAACTGTTTTTT
CASKFWGAGNEKLFF
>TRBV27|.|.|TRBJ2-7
TGTGCCAGCAGTACCGGGACAATGGGGGCCGAGCAGTACTTC
CASSTGTMGAEQYF
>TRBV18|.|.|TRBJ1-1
TGTGCCAGCTTCCTTGAGGTCACTGAAGCTTTCTTT
CASFLEVTEAFF
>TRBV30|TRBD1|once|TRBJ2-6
TGTGCCTGGTTGGACAGGGTGGTATCTGGGGCCAACGTCCTGACTTTC
CAWLDRVVSGANVLTF
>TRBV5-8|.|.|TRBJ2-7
TGTGCCAGCAGATTTGGGGGCGGATCTTTTTACGAGCAGTACTTC
CASRFGGGSFYEQYF
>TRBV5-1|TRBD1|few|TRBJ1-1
TGCGCCAGCAGCCTGGGACAGGGAGCTAACACTGAAGCTTTCTTT
CASSLGQGANTEAFF
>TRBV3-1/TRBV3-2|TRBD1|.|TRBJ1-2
TGTGCCAGCAGGATATCTAACAGGGGGGTCTATGGCTACACCTTC
CASRISNRGVYGYTF
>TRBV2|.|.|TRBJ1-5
TGTGCCAGCAGTGAATCGGGGGGCATCGGCAATCAGCCCCAGCATTTT
CASSESGGIGNQPQHF
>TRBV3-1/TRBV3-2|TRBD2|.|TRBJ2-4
TGTGCCAGCAGCCAAGGGATCCGGGAGGGCCATAAAAACATTCAGTACTTC
CASSQGIREGHKNIQYF
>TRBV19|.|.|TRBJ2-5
TGTGCCAGTAGTGGGGGGTTCGGCGAGACCCAGTACTTC
CASSGGFGETQYF
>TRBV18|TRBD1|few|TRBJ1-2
TGTGCCAGCTCACCACCGGGGACAGTATTTGGCTACACCTTC
CASSPPGTVFGYTF
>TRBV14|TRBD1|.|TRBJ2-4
TGTGCCAGCAGCCCGGGACAGACTTTCAAAAACATTCAGTACTTC
CASSPGQTFKNIQYF
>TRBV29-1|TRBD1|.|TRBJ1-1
TGCAGCGTCGGGAGGGACAGGGAGAACACTGAAGCTTTCTTT
CSVGRDRENTEAFF
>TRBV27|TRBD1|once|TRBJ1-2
TGTGCCAGCAGTTTCGTCGGACAGGGCCATGGCTACACCTTC
CASSFVGQGHGYTF
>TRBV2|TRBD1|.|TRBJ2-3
TGTGCCAGCCAGGGGGTTTCTCGATCAGATACGCAGTATTTT
CASQGVSRSDTQYF
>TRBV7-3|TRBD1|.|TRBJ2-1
TGTGCCAGCAGCACGACAGGGGTAGATGAGCAGTTCTTC
CASSTTGVDEQFF
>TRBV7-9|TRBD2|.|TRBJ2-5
TGTGCCAGCAGCTTAGGGCTAGCGGGGACTCAAGAGACCCAGTACTTC
CASSLGLAGTQETQYF
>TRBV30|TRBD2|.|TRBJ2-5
TGTGCCTGGAATTTCGGGGGGGCCCCTCAAGAAGCCCAGTACTTC
CAWNFGGAPQEAQYF
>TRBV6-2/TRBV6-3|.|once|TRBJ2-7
TGTGCCAGCAGTTTCCCAGGGCAAACAGACCCTTCACCCTACGAGCAGTACTTC
CASSFPGQTDPSPYEQYF
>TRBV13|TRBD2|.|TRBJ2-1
TGTGCCAGCAGCGAGAGCGGGACCTACAATGAGCAGTTCTTC
CASSESGTYNEQFF
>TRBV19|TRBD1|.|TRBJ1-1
TGTGCCAGTAGTACGCCGGGACAGCCGAACACTGAAGCTTTCTTT
CASSTPGQPNTEAFF
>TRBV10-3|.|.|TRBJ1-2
TGTGCCATCAAGGGGGAGGGGTATGGCTACACCTTC
CAIKGEGYGYTF
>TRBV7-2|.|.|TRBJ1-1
TGTGCCAGCAGCCCAGGCGTCTCTGAAGCTTTCTTT
CASSPGVSEAFF
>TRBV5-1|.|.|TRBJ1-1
TGCGCCAGCAGCTTGGGGCAGATGGACAGGAACACTGAAGCTTTCTTT
CASSLGQMDRNTEAFF
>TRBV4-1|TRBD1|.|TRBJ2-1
TGCGCCAGCATCGGACAGGACAATGAGCAGTTCTTC
CASIGQDNEQFF
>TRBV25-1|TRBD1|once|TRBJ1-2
TGTGCCAGCGGTCCAGGGGGAAGCTATGGCTACACCTTC
CASGPGGSYGYTF
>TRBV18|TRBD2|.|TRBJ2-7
TGTGCCAGCTCACCCCCCCCAGGGAGCGGGGCCTACGAGCAGTACTTC
CASSPPPGSGAYEQYF
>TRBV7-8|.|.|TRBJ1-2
TGTGCCAGCAGCTTAGCGGGGGGGGCGCAGTCTGGCTACACCTTC
CASSLAGGAQSGYTF
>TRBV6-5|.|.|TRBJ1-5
TGTGCCAGCAGTTATGTCAGGGGCTCCAATCAGCCCCAGCATTTT
CASSYVRGSNQPQHF
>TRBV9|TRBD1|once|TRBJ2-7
TGTGCCAGCAGCGCATTGGACAGGGCCTACGAGCAGTACTTC
CASSALDRAYEQYF
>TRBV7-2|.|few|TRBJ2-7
TGTGCCAGCAGCTTAGAAAGCGCAGCTTCCTACGAGCAGTACTTC
CASSLESAASYEQYF
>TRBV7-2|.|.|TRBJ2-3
TGTGCCAGCAGGCTTAACTCGGGAGACACGCAGTATTTT
CASRLNSGDTQYF
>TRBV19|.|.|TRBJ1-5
TGTGCCAGTAGAGACAGTAGCAATCAGCCCCAGCATTTT
CASRDSSNQPQHF
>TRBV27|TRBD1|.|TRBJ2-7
TGTGCCAGCAGTTTGCACAGGGGGCAATACGAGCAGTACTTC
CASSLHRGQYEQYF
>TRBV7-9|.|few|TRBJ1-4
TGTGCCAGCAGCTTATGGAGTTCAACTAATGAAAAACTGTTTTTT
CASSLWSSTNEKLFF
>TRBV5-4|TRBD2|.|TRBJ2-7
TGTGCCAGCAGGCCCCTAGCGGGAGGGCCCTCCGAGCAGTACTTC
CASRPLAGGPSEQYF
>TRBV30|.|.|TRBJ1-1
TGTGCCTGGAGTGTTTCAGGAAAAACTGAAGCTTTCTTT
CAWSVSGKTEAFF
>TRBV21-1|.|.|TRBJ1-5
TGTGCCAGCAGCTGCGCCGGGCAGGGAGGGCAGCCCCAGCATTTT
CASSCAGQGGQPQHF
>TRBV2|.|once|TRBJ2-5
TGTGCCAGCAGTGACCCCGGCGGCCAAGAGACCCAGTACTTC
CASSDPGGQETQYF
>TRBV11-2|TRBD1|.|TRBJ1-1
TGTGCCAGCAGCAGTCGGGACAGGGGAGTGTATACTGAAGCTTTCTTT
CASSSRDRGVYTEAFF
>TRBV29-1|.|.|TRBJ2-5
TGCAGCGGCGGGAAAGAGACCCAGTACTTC
CSGGKETQYF
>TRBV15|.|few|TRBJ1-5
TGTGCCACCAGCAGGGACAATTTGAGCGGCAATCAGCCCCAGCATTTT
CATSRDNLSGNQPQHF
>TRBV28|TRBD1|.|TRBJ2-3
TGTGCCAGCAGCTCGACAGGGATCACAGATACGCAGTATTTT
CASSSTGITDTQYF
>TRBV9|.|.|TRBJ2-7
TGTGCCAGCAGCGTAGGGGATAGCGGCATACCATACGAGCAGTACTTC
CASSVGDSGIPYEQYF
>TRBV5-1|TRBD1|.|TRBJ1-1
TGCGCCAGCAGCTTGGCGGACAGGATCGGGACTGAAGCTTTCTTT
CASSLADRIGTEAFF
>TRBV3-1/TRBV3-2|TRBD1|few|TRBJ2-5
TGTGCCAGCAGCCAAGGGACAGGGGACCAAGAGACCCAGTACTTC
CASSQGTGDQETQYF
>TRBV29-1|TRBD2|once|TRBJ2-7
TGCAGCGTCTACGGGCCCAGCGGGAGCTCCTACGAGCAGTACTTC
CSVYGPSGSSYEQYF
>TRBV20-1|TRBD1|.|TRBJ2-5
TGCAGTGCTAGTCAGGGACAGGGGCTCCGAGAGTACTTC
CSASQGQGLREYF